The 16 T cell receptor beta chains in this list originate from one sample, sequenced in a study of long-term antiretroviral therapy in people with HIV. An immunoSEQ assay, version v3.0, was performed at survey level. Only in-frame clones appear in the TCRdb table, and some are missing; sequencing was by immunoSEQ multiplex PCR. The profile covers about 25,000 clones, with 65% to 90% appearing a single time and more than 15% taken by the ten largest. The input for sequencing was unsorted PBMCs, taken 1.2 years after starting antiretroviral therapy. The receptors derive from a man aged 50 or older with HIV.

The gene calls are TRBV6-1 and TRBJ1-4; 9 nucleotides match TRBD1. The CDR3 is made up of 14 amino acids. J lost 6 bases, V lost 6 bases, and 5 bases had no gene match. The germline V gene has CDR1 MNHNS and CDR2 SASEGT. The CDR3, as DNA: TGTGCCAGCAGGATGGACAGGGGTTATGAAAAACTGTTTTTT. This translates into CASRMDRGYEKLFF.

The rearrangement links TRBV7-9 to TRBJ1-2; TRBD1 agrees at 9 bases. CDR3 length: 13 amino acids. J gave up 6 bases and V 5 bases, and 4 bases lay outside the gene matches. CDR1 and CDR2 from the germline V gene are SEHNR and FQNEAQ (reference sequence). CDR3 bases: TGTGCCAGCAGCCCGAGGGACAGGGATGGCTACACCTTC. Translated: CASSPRDRDGYTF. Using reference TRBV7-9 and TRBJ1-2 for the parts outside the CDR3, the full variable domain is DTGVSQNPRHKITKRGQNVTFRCDPISEHNRLYWYRQTLGQGPEFLTYFQNEAQLEKSRLLSDRFSAERPKGSFSTLEIQRTEQGDSAMYLCASSPRDRDGYTFGSGTRLTVV.

This chain joins TRBV5-8 and TRBJ1-1; perhaps TRBD1 as D (6 bases). Trimming shortened V by 3 bases and J by 7 bases, and 19 bases separated the two germline ends. Germline CDR1 and CDR2: SGHTS and YDEGEE. This CDR3 has 15 residues. The CDR3 is CASSSRQDQHVEAFF. CDR3 bases: TGTGCCAGCAGCTCTAGACAGGATCAGCATGTTGAAGCTTTCTTT.

CDR3: CASSPRSEAFF. In nucleotides, the CDR3 is TGTGCCAGCTCACCGCGGTCTGAAGCTTTCTTT. The chain is built from TRBV18 and TRBJ1-1; D not resolved. The CDR3 consists of 11 residues. Trimming pared 3 bases from V and 6 bases from J, leaving 5 bases between. Germline V lookup: CDR1 KGHSH, CDR2 LQKENI.

The chain carries TRBV28 and TRBJ2-2; no firm D call. Trimming removed 2 bases at V and 0 bases at J, with 7 bases between. This CDR3 comprises 15 residues. The germline V gene encodes CDR1 MDHEN and CDR2 SYDVKM. The CDR3 DNA sequence: TGTGCCAGCAGTTTAGCCGGATCGAACACCGGGGAGCTGTTTTTT. Its protein is CASSLAGSNTGELFF. Looking up the rest from reference TRBV28 and TRBJ2-2 gives the full variable domain: DVKVTQSSRYLVKRTGEKVFLECVQDMDHENMFWYRQDPGLGLRLIYFSYDVKMKEKGDIPEGYSVSREKKERFSLILESASTNQTSMYLCASSLAGSNTGELFFGEGSRLTVL.

This clone turned up a few times. This sequence joins TRBV30 and TRBJ1-2; TRBD1 aligns across 10 bases. The CDR3 is 14 residues long. The junction had 8 bases not matched to a gene; V was cut back by 5 bases and J by 5 bases. In germline, CDR1 is GTSNPN, CDR2 SVGIG (reference sequence). The CDR3, as DNA: TGTGCCTGGGAATCCGACAGGGGGCTTTATGGCTACACCTTC. This codes for CAWESDRGLYGYTF.

This chain joins TRBV4-2 and TRBJ1-2; unclear D gene. CDR1 LGHNA and CDR2 YNFKEQ come from the germline V gene. CDR3 size: 16 residues. V was clipped by 0 bases and J by 0 bases, with 11 bases between them. CDR3 sequence reads: CASSQEAGKANYGYTF. The CDR3 DNA reads as TGTGCCAGCAGCCAAGAGGCTGGGAAAGCTAACTATGGCTACACCTTC.

The chain couples TRBV7-6 to TRBJ2-1; D remains ambiguous. This CDR3 region has 15 residues. V was pared by 4 bases and J by 0 bases, with 10 bases between. Looked up from germline, CDR1 is SGHVS and CDR2 is FNYEAQ. The CDR3 coding sequence is TGTGCCAGCAGCTATGGCCAGAGCTCCTACAATGAGCAGTTCTTC. Translated: CASSYGQSSYNEQFF. The full variable domain, with the rest looked up from reference TRBV7-6 and TRBJ2-1, is GAGVSQSPRYKVTKRGQDVALRCDPISGHVSLYWYRQALGQGPEFLTYFNYEAQQDKSGLPNDRFSAERPEGSISTLTIQRTEQRDSAMYRCASSYGQSSYNEQFFGPGTRLTVL.

The V call is TRBV19, the J call TRBJ2-1, with TRBD2 identical over 14 bases. The CDR3 totals 17 residues. From germline, CDR1 is LNHDA and CDR2 SQIVND (reference sequence). J was trimmed by 3 bases and V by 5 bases; bases with no gene match: 6. Here the CDR3 reads CASSPGTSGGIYNEQFF. CDR3 DNA: TGTGCCAGTAGTCCCGGGACTAGCGGGGGTATCTACAATGAGCAGTTCTTC.

This chain links TRBV7-2 with TRBJ2-7, with no clear D. The V end lost 4 bases, the J end lost 2 bases, and 15 bases lay between the germline ends. Per germline, CDR1 SGHTA and CDR2 FQGNSA. The CDR3 extends over 15 amino acids. The CDR3 here is CASSSLVEDPYEQYF. DNA for the CDR3: TGTGCCAGCAGCTCCTTAGTAGAGGACCCCTACGAGCAGTACTTC.

The chain has TRBV2 and TRBJ2-7, with D perhaps matching TRBD2 (7 bases). Germline-derived CDR1 and CDR2 are SNHLY and FYNNEI. V was trimmed by 6 bases and J by 2 bases, leaving 17 bases between them. The CDR3 is made up of 15 amino acids. The CDR3 region is CASSPGRGPTYEQYF. The CDR3 nucleotides are TGTGCCAGCAGCCCGGGGCGGGGGCCAACCTACGAGCAGTACTTC.

The CDR3 region has the DNA TGTGCCAGCAGTCCCCCCCGGCAGATCCTTGGGGAGCAGTACTTC. Protein: CASSPPRQILGEQYF. The gene calls are TRBV28 and TRBJ2-7; the D is unclear. The V gene's germline CDR1 is MDHEN and CDR2 SYDVKM. Trimming took 5 bases from V and 7 from J, leaving 21 bases between them. The CDR3 totals 15 residues.

CDR3 sequence (DNA): TGTGCCAGCAGCTTCGGCGGGGGCGTGCCCCCCGGGGAGCTGTTTTTT. This translates into CASSFGGGVPPGELFF. This chain links TRBV7-6 with TRBJ2-2; the D gene is possibly TRBD2 (7 bases). CDR1 SGHVS and CDR2 FNYEAQ come from the germline V gene. This CDR3 is 16 amino acids long. Trimming took off 3 bases at V and 6 bases at J, with 17 bases between the two ends.

The CDR3 here is CASGTGAHNEQFF. The CDR3 DNA is TGCGCCAGCGGGACGGGGGCCCACAATGAGCAGTTCTTC. The chain carries TRBV4-3 and TRBJ2-1; either TRBD1 or TRBD2 may supply D (6 bases each). This CDR3 region has 13 residues. Between the trimmed V and J ends, which lost 8 bases and 5 bases, there was a span of 13 bases. CDR1 LGHNA and CDR2 YSLEER come from the germline V gene.

The chain carries TRBV28 and TRBJ1-5; no reliable D call. Trimming pared 2 bases from V and 4 bases from J, leaving 6 bases between. Germline CDR1 and CDR2: MDHEN and SYDVKM. CDR3 length equals 13 residues. As DNA, the CDR3 is TGTGCCAGCAGTTTACCCGGGAATCAGCCCCAGCATTTT. Its translation is CASSLPGNQPQHF. The variable domain in full, completed from reference TRBV28 and TRBJ1-5, reads DVKVTQSSRYLVKRTGEKVFLECVQDMDHENMFWYRQDPGLGLRLIYFSYDVKMKEKGDIPEGYSVSREKKERFSLILESASTNQTSMYLCASSLPGNQPQHFGDGTRLSIL.

The chain is built from TRBV27 and TRBJ2-7; D tentatively fits TRBD1 or TRBD2 (5 bases each). The CDR3 contains 14 residues. V was clipped by 5 bases and J by 4 bases, with 15 bases between them. Germline V CDR1 and CDR2: MNHEY, SMNVEV (reference sequence). CDR3 DNA sequence: TGTGCCAGCAGTCCTGGGACCGCAGGATACGAGCAGTACTTC. Protein: CASSPGTAGYEQYF.